The 31 T cell receptor beta chains below come from one sample, sequenced in a study of cytomegalovirus exposure and HLA in healthy donors. PCR was performed using 60 Vbeta and 13 Jbeta primers. TCRdb's table, derived via immunoSEQ multiplex PCR, lists solely in-frame clones and lacks some. This table holds around 150,000 clones, 68% found once. The sequenced sample was PBMCs. The receptors shown here come from a man in his forties or fifties in good health and CMV-seronegative.

V is TRBV6-5 and J is TRBJ1-5, with 7 positions matching TRBD1. The V and J ends lost 4 bases and 7 bases, in that order; junction bases with no gene match: 4. Germline CDR1 reads MNHEY; CDR2 reads SVGAGI. The CDR3 consists of 13 residues. CDR3 nucleotides: TGTGCCAGCAGTTCAGGGGGAGGACAGCCCCAGCATTTT. It yields the protein CASSSGGGQPQHF.

This clone was seen only a few times. This rearrangement joins TRBV19 to TRBJ1-1; possibly TRBD1 for D (5 bases). The germline CDR1 and CDR2 sequences are LNHDA and SQIVND (reference sequence). The CDR3 totals 14 residues. V lost 6 bases to trimming and J lost 5 bases, with 16 bases between them. CDR3 sequence (DNA): TGTGCCAGTAGATGGGGCGCAGGGTGGACTGAAGCTTTCTTT. The encoded protein is CASRWGAGWTEAFF.

This chain uses TRBV4-2 with TRBJ2-2; 7 nucleotides align to TRBD2. Germline trimming cut 8 bases from V and 3 bases from J; bases unmatched to any gene: 6. The CDR3 is made up of 14 amino acids. In germline, CDR1 is LGHNA, CDR2 YNFKEQ. The CDR3 DNA reads TGTGCCAGCTGTTATCGGGGGGACACCGGGGAGCTGTTTTTT. It translates to CASCYRGDTGELFF.

This chain links TRBV6-6 with TRBJ2-1; TRBD1 matches at 10 bases. Germline-derived CDR1 and CDR2 are MNHNY and SVGAGI (reference sequence). This CDR3 is 16 amino acids long. J gave up 9 bases and V 2 bases, and 10 bases lay outside the gene matches. CDR3: CASSYDRGQRLGEQFF. The CDR3 DNA reads TGTGCCAGCAGTTACGACAGGGGGCAACGTTTAGGTGAGCAGTTCTTC.

V and J are TRBV18 and TRBJ2-5; a weak D match, TRBD2 (6 bases). Trimming left V 4 bases short and J 5 bases short, with 11 bases between. In germline, CDR1 is KGHSH, CDR2 LQKENI. This CDR3 has 13 amino acids. CDR3 protein: CASSHLEGETQYF. The DNA for the CDR3 is TGTGCCAGCTCACACTTGGAGGGGGAGACCCAGTACTTC.

This clone showed up just a few times. The rearrangement links TRBV4-1 to TRBJ1-2, with D unclear. Germline CDR1 MGHRA, CDR2 YSYEKL. The CDR3 totals 15 residues. Trimming removed 2 bases from V and 8 bases from J, with 18 bases in between. The CDR3 spells CASSQTRPVRWGYTF. CDR3 in DNA: TGCGCCAGCAGCCAAACCCGACCCGTCAGGTGGGGCTACACCTTC.

This clone was seen a handful of times. The chain uses TRBV18 and TRBJ1-1; no reliable D call. Trimming removed 3 bases from V and 1 base from J, with 6 bases in between. The CDR3 runs 13 residues. Per germline, CDR1 KGHSH and CDR2 LQKENI. DNA of the CDR3: TGTGCCAGCTCACCCGACAAGAACACTGAAGCTTTCTTT. Protein sequence: CASSPDKNTEAFF.

The gene calls are TRBV5-1 and TRBJ2-7; D unresolved. CDR1 is SGHRS, CDR2 YFSETQ, per germline. The CDR3 extends over 14 amino acids. V was clipped by 1 base and J by 3 bases, with 11 bases between them. CDR3 in amino acids: CASSLSNGDYEQYF. The CDR3 DNA reads TGCGCCAGCAGCTTGAGTAACGGAGACTACGAGCAGTACTTC.

In nucleotides, the CDR3 is TGCGCCAGCAGTCAATCACCGACAGGGGATTGGGTTTATGGCTACACCTTC. Its protein is CASSQSPTGDWVYGYTF. The rearrangement uses TRBV23-1 and TRBJ1-2; 8 bases agree with TRBD1. TRBV23-1 is classed as an ORF, of uncertain function. The CDR3 is 17 residues long. V was clipped by 0 bases and J by 5 bases; unmatched bases: 11.

The chain links TRBV27 to TRBJ2-7, with 10 bases matching TRBD2. The germline V gene has CDR1 MNHEY and CDR2 SMNVEV (reference sequence). The V and J ends lost 4 bases and 0 bases, in that order; junction bases with no gene match: 3. CDR3 length: 15 residues. CDR3 loop: CASSYSGGSSYEQYF. The CDR3 DNA reads TGTGCCAGCAGTTATAGCGGGGGGAGCTCCTACGAGCAGTACTTC.

The chain employs TRBV7-2 and TRBJ1-1, with D tentatively TRBD1 (5 bases). The CDR3 totals 15 residues. Trimming cost V 0 bases and J 3 bases, with 11 bases left between them. CDR1 and CDR2 (germline): SGHTA, FQGNSA. In DNA form, the CDR3 reads TGTGCCAGCAGCTTAGCCGGGGGTGAGGACACTGAAGCTTTCTTT. This gives the protein CASSLAGGEDTEAFF.

This clone was counted a single time. This chain links TRBV4-1 with TRBJ2-7, with TRBD1 as a possible D gene (6 bases). This CDR3 is built from 15 residues. V shed 0 bases and J shed 0 bases, with 9 bases lying between them. CDR1 MGHRA and CDR2 YSYEKL come from the germline V gene. The CDR3 DNA follows: TGCGCCAGCAGCCAAGATACAGGGAGCTCCTACGAGCAGTACTTC. It is translated as CASSQDTGSSYEQYF.

This chain uses TRBV6-5 with TRBJ1-3; D unclear. Trimming pared 0 bases from V and 0 bases from J, leaving 6 bases between. Germline lookup yields CDR1 MNHEY and CDR2 SVGAGI. The CDR3 is made up of 15 amino acids. The CDR3: CASSYSATSGNTIYF. In DNA form, the CDR3 reads TGTGCCAGCAGTTACTCGGCAACCTCTGGAAACACCATATATTTT.

This chain uses TRBV7-9 with TRBJ2-2; TRBD1 matches 8 bases. The CDR3 contains 15 residues. V dropped 1 base and J dropped 3; count of bases not matched to a gene: 1. Germline-derived CDR1 and CDR2 are SEHNR and FQNEAQ (reference sequence). The CDR3 loop is CASSLGTGYTGELFF. The CDR3 DNA follows: TGTGCCAGCAGCTTAGGGACAGGGTACACCGGGGAGCTGTTTTTT.

V gene TRBV5-5 combines with J gene TRBJ1-1, with D tentatively TRBD1 (6 bases). The CDR3 sequence is 15 residues long. V lost 4 bases, J lost 6 bases, and 19 bases lay in between. Germline CDR1 is SGHKS and CDR2 is YYEKEE (reference sequence). CDR3 nucleotides: TGTGCCAGCAGCGCCAGGGGCAATAAATCTGCTGAAGCTTTCTTT. As protein: CASSARGNKSAEAFF.

The chain couples TRBV25-1 to TRBJ1-2, with a possible D match to TRBD1 (5 bases). The V end was cut by 2 bases, the J end by 1 base, with 8 bases between. This CDR3 spans 14 amino acids. Looked up from germline, CDR1 is MGHDK and CDR2 is SYGVNS. CDR3 loop: CASSEIGGNYGYTF. The CDR3 DNA sequence: TGTGCCAGCAGTGAAATCGGGGGTAACTATGGCTACACCTTC.

The J gene is TRBJ1-6, the V gene TRBV2, with D hard to call. Trimming shortened V by 6 bases and J by 4 bases, and 10 bases separated the two germline ends. The CDR3 contains 14 residues. Germline CDR1 and CDR2: SNHLY and FYNNEI. CDR3 in amino acids: CASSAWRYNSPLHF. CDR3 DNA sequence: TGTGCCAGCAGCGCTTGGAGATATAATTCACCCCTCCACTTT.

There are a few counts of this clone. The J gene is TRBJ1-2, the V gene TRBV28; 7 nucleotides agree with TRBD1. CDR1 is MDHEN, CDR2 SYDVKM, per germline. The CDR3 spans 12 residues. The trim removed 11 bases at V and 8 bases at J, leaving 11 bases unmatched. In nucleotides, the CDR3 is TGTGCCTCTGGCAGGGGGGAATTCGGCTACACCTTC. Its protein is CASGRGEFGYTF.

Concerning this clone itself: Additional DNA sequences in this sample encode the identical CDR3. V usage is TRBV18 and J usage is TRBJ1-1; 7 bases align to TRBD1. CDR1 is KGHSH, CDR2 LQKENI, per germline. The V segment lost 4 bases and the J segment 2 bases; nucleotides outside the gene matches: 4. This CDR3 has 14 residues. In DNA, the CDR3 is TGTGCCAGCTCACTTACAGGGGTAAACACTGAAGCTTTCTTT. The encoded protein is CASSLTGVNTEAFF.

This clone was observed a handful of times. V usage is TRBV5-3 and J usage is TRBJ1-4, with 8 bases lining up with TRBD1. TRBV5-3 is an ORF, with its function uncertain. The trim removed 4 bases at V and 6 bases at J, leaving 11 bases unmatched. The CDR3 runs to 16 residues. The CDR3 here is CARSHIAKDRDEKLFF. CDR3 nucleotides: TGTGCCAGAAGCCACATTGCGAAGGACAGGGATGAAAAACTGTTTTTT.

This chain connects TRBV6-1 to TRBJ2-2; 10 bases line up with TRBD1. Trimming removed 6 bases from V and 5 bases from J; junction bases left unmatched: 6. The CDR3 loop spans 15 amino acids. CDR1 is MNHNS and CDR2 is SASEGT in the germline V gene. The CDR3 reads CASRTGTGATGELFF. CDR3 sequence (DNA): TGTGCCAGCAGGACCGGGACAGGGGCGACCGGGGAGCTGTTTTTT.

This clone was counted between two and nine times. This chain connects TRBV11-3 to TRBJ2-3; possible D gene TRBD1, 6 bases. Trimming removed 4 bases at V and 6 bases at J, with 20 bases between. In germline, CDR1 is SGHNT, CDR2 YENEEA. The CDR3 is 16 residues long. The CDR3 reads CASSSGQTTMSDTQYF. The CDR3 DNA reads TGTGCCAGCAGCTCCGGACAGACCACCATGAGTGATACGCAGTATTTT.

This clone was seen only a few times. The chain combines TRBV6-5 with TRBJ1-5; tentative D call: TRBD1 (5 bases). CDR3 length: 14 residues. The V gene's germline CDR1 is MNHEY and CDR2 SVGAGI. The V end lost 6 bases, the J end lost 2 bases, and 11 bases lay between the germline ends. DNA for the CDR3: TGTGCCAGCAGAATGGGACTGGGCAATCAGCCCCAGCATTTT. Its protein product is CASRMGLGNQPQHF.

Here the CDR3 DNA reads TGTGCCAGCAGCGTCCGACAGTTACCGGTCCAGCCCCAGCATTTT. As protein: CASSVRQLPVQPQHF. V usage is TRBV5-6 and J usage is TRBJ1-5, with a weak D call TRBD1 (5 bases). The length of the CDR3 is 15 residues. V lost 4 bases, J lost 7 bases, and 18 bases lay in between. Germline CDR1 reads SGHDT; CDR2 reads YYEEEE.

The chain carries TRBV15 and TRBJ2-6, with D possibly matching TRBD2 (8 bases). Germline V gene sequence: CDR1 LNHNV, CDR2 YYDKDF (reference sequence). V lost 7 bases and J 1 base, leaving 17 bases between the germline ends. This CDR3 has 17 residues. CDR3: CATTRDSGGSGANVLTF. The CDR3 nucleotides are TGTGCCACCACCCGGGACAGCGGGGGATCTGGGGCCAACGTCCTGACTTTC. The full variable domain, its missing parts supplied by reference TRBV15 and TRBJ2-6, is DAMVIQNPRYQVTQFGKPVTLSCSQTLNHNVMYWYQQKSSQAPKLLFHYYDKDFNNEADTPDNFQSRRPNTSFCFLDIRSPGLGDTAMYLCATTRDSGGSGANVLTFGAGSRLTVL.

This rearrangement joins TRBV5-1 to TRBJ2-5, with TRBD1 identical over 8 bases. J lost 1 base, V lost 2 bases, and 7 bases had no gene match. The CDR3 runs to 16 residues. Germline V CDR1 and CDR2: SGHRS, YFSETQ. The CDR3 loop reads CASSFEGDRLQETQYF. The CDR3 region has the DNA TGCGCCAGCAGCTTCGAGGGGGACAGGCTCCAAGAGACCCAGTACTTC.

This clone appeared a few times. J is TRBJ2-2 and V is TRBV2; D may be TRBD1 (5 bases). The length of the CDR3 is 15 residues. The V end lost 9 bases, the J end lost 1 base, and 15 bases lay between the germline ends. Germline CDR1 is SNHLY and CDR2 is FYNNEI. The CDR3 protein is CASTTRQRNTGELFF. In DNA form, the CDR3 reads TGTGCCAGTACTACGAGACAGAGGAACACCGGGGAGCTGTTTTTT.

The rearrangement uses TRBV5-4 and TRBJ1-6, with a possible D match to TRBD1 (5 bases). Germline-derived CDR1 and CDR2 are SGHNT and YYREEE (reference sequence). V dropped 0 bases and J dropped 6 bases, with 13 bases sitting between them. The CDR3 covers 16 residues. CDR3 residues: CASSLGSLQGNSPLHF. CDR3 nucleotide sequence: TGTGCCAGCAGCTTGGGTAGTTTGCAGGGTAATTCACCCCTCCACTTT.

A single count supports this clone. The CDR3 is CASSYTPTGSYEQYF. The CDR3 region has the DNA TGTGCCAGCAGTTATACCCCCACAGGGAGCTACGAGCAGTACTTC. V usage is TRBV6-5 and J usage is TRBJ2-7; the D gene is possibly TRBD1 (6 bases). Trimming shortened V by 3 bases and J by 3 bases, and 15 bases separated the two germline ends. Germline V gene sequence: CDR1 MNHEY, CDR2 SVGAGI. The length of the CDR3 is 15 residues.

This chain connects TRBV7-9 to TRBJ1-5; no clear D. Trimming cost V 5 bases and J 5 bases, with 10 bases left between them. CDR1 is SEHNR and CDR2 is FQNEAQ in the germline V gene (reference sequence). The length of the CDR3 is 13 residues. The CDR3 coding sequence is TGTGCCAGCAGCCCATGGCGGGATCAGCCCCAGCATTTT. Amino acid sequence: CASSPWRDQPQHF.

This chain joins TRBV5-6 and TRBJ2-2, with 9 bases identical to TRBD1. This CDR3 contains 14 residues. In germline, CDR1 is SGHDT, CDR2 YYEEEE. After removal of 4 bases from V and 3 bases from J, the junction contained 1 base not matched to a gene. This chain's CDR3 is CASSGTGYTGELFF. The CDR3 nucleotides are TGTGCCAGCAGCGGGACAGGGTACACCGGGGAGCTGTTTTTT.